The 23 T cell receptor beta chains listed next were all sequenced from one sample in a study of blood T cells in healthy people across ages. Then a second PCR, running about 7 to 11 cycles, was carried out with a sample-barcoded 5' primer and a J-beta primer mix. MiXCR, applied by TCRdb to the 5' RACE reads, yields one record per CDR3 protein. In the table there are fewer than 800,000 distinct CDR3 sequences, roughly 25% of which are singletons. This same sample was also taken into another study, of T cells of mothers and their children.

Material for sequencing was blood. The origin of the receptors is a boy aged 5-17 years in good health.

In this sample, this clonotype turned up a few times. An end of the junction differs from the germline gene, which may be a read error. In nucleotides, the CDR3 is TGTGCCAACAGCCCCCCAACCGCCGACACCATATATTTT. Its protein product is CANSPPTADTIYF. This sequence joins TRBV7-2 and TRBJ1-3, with D uncertain. This CDR3 region has 13 residues. Germline CDR1 reads SGHTA; CDR2 reads FQGNSA.

The V gene is TRBV6-6, the J gene TRBJ1-4, with D perhaps TRBD1 (5 bases). This CDR3 contains 15 residues. Germline CDR1 and CDR2: MNHNY and SVGAGI (reference sequence). V shed 2 bases and J shed 8 bases, with 15 bases lying between them. CDR3 in amino acids: CASSYAGTAGEKLFF. CDR3 DNA sequence: TGTGCCAGCAGTTACGCCGGGACGGCGGGGGAAAAACTGTTTTTT.

This clonotype was picked up a small number of times. The chain carries TRBV2 and TRBJ2-7; D may match TRBD1 or TRBD2 (5 bases each). This CDR3 region has 14 residues. Germline lookup yields CDR1 SNHLY and CDR2 FYNNEI. Trimming pared 8 bases from V and 0 bases from J, leaving 14 bases between. CDR3 sequence: CASGTADSSYEQYF. CDR3 coding DNA: TGTGCCAGCGGGACGGCGGATAGCTCCTACGAGCAGTACTTC.

The chain combines TRBV29-1 with TRBJ2-1; D uncertain. The end of the DNA aligns better with TRBJ2-7, so the J call may be wrong. The CDR3 sequence is 13 residues long. CDR1 and CDR2 (germline): SQVTM, ANQGSEA. The CDR3 sequence is CSVLARLSRSQYF. The CDR3 nucleotides read TGCAGCGTCCTCGCCAGGCTATCCCGATCACAGTACTTC.

This chain joins TRBV29-1 and TRBJ2-5, with 12 bases matching TRBD2. Near its end, the DNA agrees better with TRBJ2-7, so the J call may be wrong. This CDR3 contains 14 residues. CDR1 and CDR2 from the germline V gene are SQVTM and ANQGSEA. The DNA for the CDR3 is TGCAGCGTCGCGACTAGCGGGGGCTCCTACGAGCAGTACTTC. Its translation: CSVATSGGSYEQYF.

This clonotype has a handful of counts. The gene calls are TRBV28 and TRBJ2-5; 11 nucleotides match TRBD2. The CDR3 is 18 amino acids. V trimming: 8 bases; J trimming: 2 bases; junction bases outside the gene matches: 16. Per the germline V gene, CDR1 is MDHEN and CDR2 is SYDVKM. The CDR3 sequence: CASGLAGGPRTNQETQYF. The CDR3 DNA reads as TGTGCCAGCGGCTTAGCGGGAGGGCCAAGGACGAATCAAGAGACCCAGTACTTC. The variable domain in full, with the rest retrieved from reference TRBV28 and TRBJ2-5, is DVKVTQSSRYLVKRTGEKVFLECVQDMDHENMFWYRQDPGLGLRLIYFSYDVKMKEKGDIPEGYSVSREKKERFSLILESASTNQTSMYLCASGLAGGPRTNQETQYFGPGTRLLVL.

J is TRBJ1-2 and V is TRBV13; no clear D gene. The CDR3 length is 19 residues. Trimming took 4 bases from V and 3 from J, leaving 27 bases between them. CDR1 is PRHDT, CDR2 FYEKMQ, per germline (reference sequence). As DNA, the CDR3 is TGTGCCAGCAGCTCCCTCTATCCGTATGGACCTACTAGGGACTATGGCTACACCTTC. It specifies CASSSLYPYGPTRDYGYTF.

This chain joins TRBV24-1 and TRBJ2-5; a weak D match, TRBD1 (6 bases). Germline CDR1 KGHDR, CDR2 SFDVKD. The germline V and J ends were trimmed by 9 bases and 4 bases, with 14 bases remaining between them. CDR3 size: 13 residues. CDR3 nucleotide sequence: TGTGCCACCGGCCAGGGGTCCCGAGAGACCCAGTACTTC. Amino acid sequence: CATGQGSRETQYF.

V is TRBV23-1 and J is TRBJ1-1, with 7 bases aligning to TRBD1. TRBV23-1 has ORF status, its function being uncertain. V shed 6 bases and J 1 base; nucleotides not matched to a gene: 8. The CDR3 spans 15 residues. DNA for the CDR3: TGCGCCAGCAGCCCAGACAGGGACGGGAACACTGAAGCTTTCTTT. It codes for CASSPDRDGNTEAFF.

The rearrangement joins TRBV6-1 to TRBJ2-1; TRBD1 matches at 8 bases. Judging by the DNA end, TRBJ2-5 fits better; the J call may be wrong. This CDR3 is built from 20 residues. The germline V gene encodes CDR1 MNHNS and CDR2 SASEGT. CDR3 in DNA: TGTGCCAGCAGTGAAGGATACCTGAGCCCTTCAGGGGGCGCAGGGGAGACCCAGTACTTC. Its translation is CASSEGYLSPSGGAGETQYF.

In this sample, this clonotype turned up a few times. Written as DNA, the CDR3 is TGTGCCATCACCGGACAGGATCTAGGAAACACCATATATTTT. It specifies CAITGQDLGNTIYF. The chain is built from TRBV10-3 and TRBJ1-3; the match to TRBD1 covers 7 bases. Trimming cost V 7 bases and J 4 bases; bases outside gene matches: 7. Germline values: CDR1 ENHRY, CDR2 SYGVKD. The CDR3 covers 14 residues.

This clonotype has only a few counts. The chain recombines TRBV11-1 with TRBJ1-4, with 7 bases lining up with TRBD1. Germline V lookup: CDR1 SGHAT, CDR2 FQDESV (reference sequence). This CDR3 is built from 13 residues. Trimming removed 5 bases from V and 12 bases from J; junction bases left unmatched: 9. The CDR3 DNA reads as TGTGCCAGCAGCACCGACAGGGAAGGGGAACTGTTTTTT. Translation gives CASSTDREGELFF.

V usage is TRBV11-2 and J usage is TRBJ2-5; TRBD2 aligns across 8 bases. Germline V lookup: CDR1 SGHAT, CDR2 FQNNGV. CDR3 length equals 16 residues. Trimming at V came to 1 base and at J to 4 bases, leaving 8 bases not matched to a gene. The CDR3 sequence is CASSLVRGGVVETQYF. In DNA, the CDR3 is TGTGCCAGCAGCTTAGTCCGGGGGGGCGTGGTAGAGACCCAGTACTTC.

This clonotype was recorded once. This chain uses TRBV20-1 with TRBJ2-5; 10 nucleotides align to TRBD2. The length of the CDR3 is 16 residues. CDR1 is DFQATT, CDR2 SNEGSKA, per germline (reference sequence). J lost 1 base, V lost 7 bases, and 12 bases had no gene match. The CDR3: CSGAARSSGSQETQYF. CDR3 DNA: TGCAGTGGCGCCGCGAGATCTAGCGGGAGCCAAGAGACCCAGTACTTC.

This clonotype was counted between two and nine times. The chain has TRBV7-9 and TRBJ1-3; a weak D match, TRBD1 (5 bases). The CDR3 loop spans 15 amino acids. CDR1 SEHNR and CDR2 FQNEAQ come from the germline V gene (reference sequence). The V gene lost 1 base and the J gene lost 4 bases, with 11 bases spanning the gap. The CDR3 here is CASSLVREAGNTIYF. In DNA form, the CDR3 reads TGTGCCAGCAGCTTAGTCAGGGAAGCCGGAAACACCATATATTTT.

The rearrangement links TRBV20-1 to TRBJ2-1, with 12 positions matching TRBD2. V was pared by 3 bases and J by 5 bases, with 8 bases of the junction left unmatched. The CDR3 covers 16 residues. CDR1 is DFQATT and CDR2 is SNEGSKA in the germline V gene (reference sequence). The CDR3 spells CSASSPASGGDNEQFF. CDR3 coding DNA: TGCAGTGCTAGTTCCCCGGCTAGCGGGGGGGACAATGAGCAGTTCTTC.

V and J are TRBV29-1 and TRBJ1-2; no clear D gene. V dropped 7 bases and J dropped 0 bases, with 12 bases sitting between them. CDR3 size: 13 residues. The germline gives CDR1 SQVTM, CDR2 ANQGSEA. The CDR3 is CSGTEITNYGYTF. DNA for the CDR3: TGCAGCGGTACAGAGATCACTAACTATGGCTACACCTTC.

This clonotype was found a few times. The CDR3 nucleotides read TGTGCCAGCAGCTTAAGGGCGGGTGGAGTCCCGAGAACTGAAGCTTTCTTT. Its translation is CASSLRAGGVPRTEAFF. This rearrangement joins TRBV7-2 to TRBJ1-1; D gene ambiguous. Looked up from germline, CDR1 is SGHTA and CDR2 is FQGNSA. V was trimmed by 2 bases and J by 5 bases, leaving 21 bases between them. The CDR3 contains 17 residues. Full variable domain (rest looked up from reference TRBV7-2 and TRBJ1-1): GAGVSQSPSNKVTEKGKDVELRCDPISGHTALYWYRQSLGQGLEFLIYFQGNSAPDKSGLPSDRFSAERTGGSVSTLTIQRTQQEDSAVYLCASSLRAGGVPRTEAFFGQGTRLTVV.

This clonotype came up a few times. The rearrangement joins TRBV19 to TRBJ2-7, with TRBD1 as a possible D gene (7 bases). Germline CDR1 and CDR2: LNHDA and SQIVND (reference sequence). The CDR3 has 13 amino acids. Trimming cost V 5 bases and J 5 bases, with 13 bases left between them. The CDR3 is CASSETGEDEQYF. CDR3 coding DNA: TGTGCCAGTAGTGAAACAGGGGAGGACGAGCAGTACTTC.

This clonotype was observed a few times. The chain combines TRBV12-3 or TRBV12-4 with TRBJ2-5, with 9 bases that match TRBD2. Near its end, the DNA agrees better with TRBJ2-7, so the J call may be wrong. This CDR3 region has 15 residues. The CDR3 sequence: CASSLGGGGLDEQYF. The CDR3 DNA sequence: TGTGCCAGCAGTTTGGGCGGGGGGGGCCTCGACGAGCAGTACTTC.

The V gene is TRBV7-9, the J gene TRBJ2-7; D remains unclear. Trimming pared 5 bases from V and 0 bases from J, leaving 11 bases between. The CDR3 runs 14 residues. CDR1 is SEHNR and CDR2 is FQNEAQ in the germline V gene (reference sequence). The DNA for the CDR3 is TGTGCCAGCAGCCAGCAACAGAGCTCCTACGAGCAGTACTTC. Translation: CASSQQQSSYEQYF.

This clonotype was detected only a few times. One end of the junction is discordant with germline, which a read error may explain. The chain joins TRBV10-3 to TRBJ1-4; D is possibly TRBD1 (5 bases). The CDR3 runs to 18 residues. The germline V gene has CDR1 ENHRY and CDR2 SYGVKD. The CDR3 region is CATAWTGGIAATSEKLFF. CDR3 bases: TGTGCCACCGCCTGGACCGGGGGGATTGCCGCAACTAGTGAAAAACTGTTTTTT.

The rearrangement joins TRBV28 to TRBJ2-6; D may be TRBD1 or TRBD2 (5 bases each). The CDR3 extends over 16 amino acids. V was clipped by 5 bases and J by 0 bases, with 11 bases between them. Per the germline V gene, CDR1 is MDHEN and CDR2 is SYDVKM. CDR3: CASSEGQDSGANVLTF. The CDR3 DNA follows: TGTGCCAGCAGTGAGGGGCAGGACTCTGGGGCCAACGTCCTGACTTTC.